Following are 11 T cell receptor beta chains from one sample sequenced in a study of blood T cell repertoires in COVID-19. Some clones are missing from TCRdb's copy, which holds only in-frame ones; the method was immunoSEQ multiplex PCR. The sample gives 100,000 to 150,000 clones, around four fifths of which show up once; approximately 25% is in the top ten. The sample consisted of peripheral blood. Receptors originate from a human donor in a cohort sampled during active COVID-19.

The V and J genes are TRBV11-2 and TRBJ2-5; D remains unclear. V was clipped by 3 bases and J by 0 bases, with 5 bases between them. The length of the CDR3 is 13 residues. The germline V gene has CDR1 SGHAT and CDR2 FQNNGV. The CDR3 coding sequence is TGTGCCAGCAGCTTTACAAACCAAGAGACCCAGTACTTC. Amino acid sequence: CASSFTNQETQYF.

The chain joins TRBV5-1 to TRBJ2-3; D call uncertain. Trimming left V 2 bases short and J 0 bases short, with 7 bases between. CDR1 and CDR2 from the germline V gene are SGHRS and YFSETQ. This CDR3 region has 14 residues. CDR3 bases: TGCGCCAGCAGCTTTGGCGGAAGCACAGATACGCAGTATTTT. This translates into CASSFGGSTDTQYF.

This CDR3 is CASAGELAGYQDTQYF. The CDR3 nucleotides are TGCGCCAGCGCCGGAGAACTAGCGGGGTATCAAGATACGCAGTATTTT. The chain combines TRBV10-2 with TRBJ2-3; 10 bases align to TRBD2. The length of the CDR3 is 16 residues. V shed 8 bases, J shed 5 bases, and the junction held 13 bases outside the gene matches. The germline CDR1 and CDR2 sequences are WSHSY and SAAADI.

This sequence joins TRBV6-2 or TRBV6-3 and TRBJ1-5; TRBD1 matches 10 bases. The trim removed 4 bases at V and 6 bases at J, leaving 18 bases unmatched. Looked up from germline, CDR1 is MNHEY and CDR2 is SVGEGT. There are 19 residues in the CDR3. CDR3 DNA: TGTGCCAGCAGTTCCAGACCGACAGGGGGCGCGAGGAAAGGTCAGCCCCAGCATTTT. This codes for CASSSRPTGGARKGQPQHF.

The rearrangement uses TRBV5-1 and TRBJ2-5; 8 bases fit TRBD2. V lost 4 bases and J lost 5; bases outside the gene matches: 7. Germline CDR1 SGHRS, CDR2 YFSETQ. This CDR3 region has 14 residues. DNA of the CDR3: TGCGCCAGCAGCCCCCGGTCGGGGGGGGAGACCCAGTACTTC. Residues: CASSPRSGGETQYF.

The CDR3 here is CSVDSANYGYTF. CDR3 DNA: TGCAGCGTCGATAGTGCTAACTATGGCTACACCTTC. The rearrangement joins TRBV29-1 to TRBJ1-2; D unclear. V lost 6 bases to trimming and J lost 0 bases, with 8 bases between them. The CDR3 has 12 residues. The germline V gene has CDR1 SQVTM and CDR2 ANQGSEA.

The chain has TRBV9 and TRBJ2-1; 11 bases match TRBD2. The CDR3 is 15 residues long. Trimming at V came to 4 bases and at J to 2 bases, leaving 2 bases not matched to a gene. Germline V gene sequence: CDR1 SGDLS, CDR2 YYNGEE. The CDR3 DNA is TGTGCCAGCAGCCTTAGCGGGGGGGCCTACAATGAGCAGTTCTTC. It yields the protein CASSLSGGAYNEQFF.

V gene TRBV19 combines with J gene TRBJ2-5, with unresolved D. Germline-derived CDR1 and CDR2 are LNHDA and SQIVND (reference sequence). V was cut by 4 bases and J by 5 bases, with 14 bases left in between. The CDR3 spans 14 residues. The CDR3 bases are TGTGCCAGTAGTAGCGTCATCGATCTTGAGACCCAGTACTTC. Its protein is CASSSVIDLETQYF. Supplemented by reference TRBV19 and TRBJ2-5, the full variable domain reads DGGITQSPKYLFRKEGQNVTLSCEQNLNHDAMYWYRQDPGQGLRLIYYSQIVNDFQKGDIAEGYSVSREKKESFPLTVTSAQKNPTAFYLCASSSVIDLETQYFGPGTRLLVL.

The chain joins TRBV7-2 to TRBJ2-3; 10 nucleotides agree with TRBD1. J lost 2 bases, V lost 5 bases, and 7 bases had no gene match. Germline lookup yields CDR1 SGHTA and CDR2 FQGNSA. This CDR3 is built from 16 residues. CDR3: CASSRQGASYTDTQYF. Written as DNA, the CDR3 is TGTGCCAGCAGCAGACAGGGGGCTTCCTACACAGATACGCAGTATTTT.

The rearrangement uses TRBV7-3 and TRBJ2-1; 9 bases are a match to TRBD1. The CDR3 spans 15 residues. Trimming at V came to 5 bases and at J to 5 bases, leaving 7 bases not matched to a gene. CDR1 SGHTA and CDR2 FQGTGA come from the germline V gene. CDR3 loop: CASSQGQGRDNEQFF. CDR3 nucleotide sequence: TGTGCCAGCAGCCAGGGACAGGGTCGGGACAATGAGCAGTTCTTC.

This chain links TRBV11-2 with TRBJ2-5; D gene ambiguous. V was clipped by 5 bases and J by 2 bases, with 3 bases between them. The CDR3 consists of 11 residues. Germline assignment: CDR1 SGHAT and CDR2 FQNNGV. CDR3 DNA sequence: TGTGCCAGCAGCCTGCAAGAGACCCAGTACTTC. It encodes CASSLQETQYF.